Listed below are T cell receptor beta chains from one sample, sequenced in a study of blood T cell repertoires in COVID-19. The data were produced by immunoSEQ multiplex PCR, yet TCRdb's version contains in-frame clones alone and is incomplete. The sample holds some 75,000 clones, more than 85% seen once. Sequencing was performed on peripheral blood. These receptors originate from a man aged 55 to 69 with acute or convalescent COVID-19. Each CDR3 is given without its conserved first and last residue.

TRBV9,TRBJ2-5,ASSVVGAGETQY
TRBV6-6,TRBJ1-6,AIHDNSYNSPLH
TRBV6-5,TRBJ1-5,ASGDIGQPQH
TRBV20-1,TRBJ2-7,SASGTAGGIYEQY
TRBV5-1,TRBJ2-3,ASRATGANTDTQY
TRBV9,TRBJ2-5,ASSAHGGMETQY
TRBV2,TRBJ1-5,ASRVGGGHQPQH
TRBV2,TRBJ1-5,ASSWRELTGQPQH
TRBV2,TRBJ1-4,ASSDAGLDEKLF
TRBV15,TRBJ2-5,ATSREEGGPRETQY
TRBV5-1,TRBJ1-1,ASSRGQGNTEAF
TRBV21-1,TRBJ2-7,ASRGQGPYEQY
TRBV7-3,TRBJ2-1,ASSPPGGNEQF
TRBV2,TRBJ2-5,ASSDSGLRGSIQETQY
TRBV6-6,TRBJ2-4,ASTHAQPAKNIQY
TRBV24-1,TRBJ2-1,ATSPGLPVGQF
TRBV5-6,TRBJ2-5,ASSSTGQGAETQY
TRBV6-5,TRBJ1-5,ASRKSGGGQPQH
TRBV24-1,TRBJ2-3,ATSAPGTDTQY
TRBV6-1,TRBJ1-5,ASSEPGTGNQPQH
TRBV28,TRBJ1-4,ASSLVQDEKLF
TRBV7-9,TRBJ2-3,ASSSTSGRAVGTDTQY
TRBV29-1,TRBJ1-1,SVEPGVGAF
TRBV30,TRBJ1-4,AWSAGMSNEKLF
TRBV6-2/TRBV6-3,TRBJ2-7,ASSHLIRRGAGGFNEQY
TRBV5-1,TRBJ2-3,ASSKNLASSTDTQY
TRBV6-5,TRBJ2-3,ASRQGYTDTQY
TRBV7-8,TRBJ2-7,ASSPLAGAVYEQY
TRBV6-6,TRBJ1-2,ASSYPEGYGYT
TRBV6-6,TRBJ1-3,ASSWAQKSSGNTIY
TRBV7-9,TRBJ2-1,ASSLLPAGVPLAEQF
TRBV5-6,TRBJ1-2,ASSLVAGGAGGYT
TRBV10-3,TRBJ2-7,AISEPGYEQY
TRBV5-1,TRBJ2-3,ASSPAADTQY
TRBV29-1,TRBJ1-5,SVAGQGDHQPQH
TRBV6-5,TRBJ2-1,ASTLGTEQF
TRBV19,TRBJ1-1,ASSKRDSTGILGAF
TRBV5-6,TRBJ2-2,ASSLTRNTGELF
TRBV4-1,TRBJ1-4,ASSRLRPGEKLF
TRBV6-2/TRBV6-3,TRBJ2-2,ASSFLQANTGELF
TRBV6-2/TRBV6-3,TRBJ2-5,ASSYRGLAGFQETQY
TRBV5-1,TRBJ2-1,ASSVGLAGGPVGYHEQF
TRBV6-5,TRBJ2-5,ASSWGAARQETQY
TRBV2,TRBJ2-7,ASMRVYEQY
TRBV3-1/TRBV3-2,TRBJ1-5,ASSQGTGRQPQH
TRBV5-1,TRBJ1-5,ASSLAGTGTNQPQH
TRBV10-3,TRBJ1-1,AISSSGTANTEAF
TRBV11-3,TRBJ2-7,ASSLDGQGINEQY
TRBV5-1,TRBJ2-3,ASSSGGYTDTQY
TRBV6-5,TRBJ1-5,ANGQGYNQPQH
TRBV5-5,TRBJ1-1,ASSPGTGGLTEAF
TRBV9,TRBJ2-3,ASSKTTSTDTQY